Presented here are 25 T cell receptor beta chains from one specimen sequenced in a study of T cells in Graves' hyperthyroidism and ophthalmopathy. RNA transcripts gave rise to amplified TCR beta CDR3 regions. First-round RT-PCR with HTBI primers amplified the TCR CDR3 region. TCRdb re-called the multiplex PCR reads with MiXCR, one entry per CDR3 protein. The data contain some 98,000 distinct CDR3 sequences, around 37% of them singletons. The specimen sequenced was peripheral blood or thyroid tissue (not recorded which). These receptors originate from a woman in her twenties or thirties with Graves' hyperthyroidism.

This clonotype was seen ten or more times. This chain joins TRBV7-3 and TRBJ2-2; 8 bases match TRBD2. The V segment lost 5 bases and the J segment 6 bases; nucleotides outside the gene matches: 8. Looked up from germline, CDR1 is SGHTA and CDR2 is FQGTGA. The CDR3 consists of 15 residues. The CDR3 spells CASSQLAGTAGELFF. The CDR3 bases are TGTGCCAGCAGCCAATTAGCGGGAACGGCCGGGGAGCTGTTTTTT.

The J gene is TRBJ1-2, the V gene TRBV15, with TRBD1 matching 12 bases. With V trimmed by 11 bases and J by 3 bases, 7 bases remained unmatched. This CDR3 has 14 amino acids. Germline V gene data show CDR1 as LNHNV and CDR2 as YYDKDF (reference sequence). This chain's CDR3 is CAVRDRGHYYGYTF. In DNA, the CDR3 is TGTGCCGTCCGGGACAGGGGGCATTACTATGGCTACACCTTC.

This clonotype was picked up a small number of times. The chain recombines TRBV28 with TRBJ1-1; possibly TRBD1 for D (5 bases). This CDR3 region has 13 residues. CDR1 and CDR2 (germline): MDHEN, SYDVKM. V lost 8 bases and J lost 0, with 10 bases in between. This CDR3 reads CASGLQVNTEAFF. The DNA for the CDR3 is TGTGCCAGCGGATTACAGGTGAACACTGAAGCTTTCTTT.

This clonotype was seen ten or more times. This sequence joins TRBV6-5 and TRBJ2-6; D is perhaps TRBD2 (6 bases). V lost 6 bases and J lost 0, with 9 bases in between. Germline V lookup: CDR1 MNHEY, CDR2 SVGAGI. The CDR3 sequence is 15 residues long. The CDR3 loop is CASRLTSSGANVLTF. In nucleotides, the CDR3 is TGTGCCAGCAGATTGACTAGCTCTGGGGCCAACGTCCTGACTTTC.

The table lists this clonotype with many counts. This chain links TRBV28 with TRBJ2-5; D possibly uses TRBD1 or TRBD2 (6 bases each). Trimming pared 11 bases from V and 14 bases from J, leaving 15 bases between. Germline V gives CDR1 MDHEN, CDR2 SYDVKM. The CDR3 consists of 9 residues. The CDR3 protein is CAGGQAEYF. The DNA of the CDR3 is TGTGCCGGGGGGCAGGCAGAATACTTC.

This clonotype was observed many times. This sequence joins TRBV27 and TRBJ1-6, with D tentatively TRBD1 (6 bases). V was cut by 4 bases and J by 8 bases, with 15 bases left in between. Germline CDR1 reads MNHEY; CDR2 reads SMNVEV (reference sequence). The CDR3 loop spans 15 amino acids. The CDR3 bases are TGTGCCAGCAGTTACCGGGACACTTATGATTCACCCCTCCACTTT. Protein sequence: CASSYRDTYDSPLHF.

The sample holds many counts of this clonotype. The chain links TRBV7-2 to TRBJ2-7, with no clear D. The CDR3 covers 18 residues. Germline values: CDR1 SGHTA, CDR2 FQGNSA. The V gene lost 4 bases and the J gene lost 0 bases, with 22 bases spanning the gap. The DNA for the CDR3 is TGTGCCAGCAGCTCGCCCATCCTCCTTAAAAGTGGCTCCTACGAGCAGTACTTC. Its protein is CASSSPILLKSGSYEQYF.

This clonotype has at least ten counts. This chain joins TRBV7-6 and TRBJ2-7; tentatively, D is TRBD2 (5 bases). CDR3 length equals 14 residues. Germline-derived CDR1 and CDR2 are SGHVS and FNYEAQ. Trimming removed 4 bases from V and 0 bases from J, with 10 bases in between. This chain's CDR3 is CASSSGSNSYEQYF. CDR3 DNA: TGTGCCAGCAGCTCGGGGTCAAACTCCTACGAGCAGTACTTC.

CDR3 sequence: CASSPRTSGSRETQYF. The CDR3 DNA sequence: TGTGCCAGCAGCCCCCGGACTAGCGGGAGCAGAGAGACCCAGTACTTC. The V and J genes are TRBV7-8 and TRBJ2-5, with TRBD2 matching over 13 bases. The V segment lost 5 bases and the J segment 4 bases; nucleotides outside the gene matches: 7. The length of the CDR3 is 16 residues. The germline V gene encodes CDR1 SGHVS and CDR2 FQNEAQ.

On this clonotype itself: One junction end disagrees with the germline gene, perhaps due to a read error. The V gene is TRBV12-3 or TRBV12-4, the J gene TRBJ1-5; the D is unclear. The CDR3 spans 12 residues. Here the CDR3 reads CASSFSNQLQHF. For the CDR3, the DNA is TGTGCCAGCAGTTTTTCTAACCAGCTCCAGCATTTT.

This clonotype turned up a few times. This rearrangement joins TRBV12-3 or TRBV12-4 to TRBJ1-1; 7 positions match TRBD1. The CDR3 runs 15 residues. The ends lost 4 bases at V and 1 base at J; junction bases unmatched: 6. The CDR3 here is CASSWPGQPNTEAFF. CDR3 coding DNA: TGTGCCAGCAGTTGGCCGGGACAGCCGAACACTGAAGCTTTCTTT.

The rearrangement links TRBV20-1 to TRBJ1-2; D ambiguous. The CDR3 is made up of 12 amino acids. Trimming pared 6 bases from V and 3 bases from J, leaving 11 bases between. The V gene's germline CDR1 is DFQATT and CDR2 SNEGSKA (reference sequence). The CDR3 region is CSAGRGDYGYTF. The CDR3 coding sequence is TGCAGTGCAGGCCGCGGGGACTATGGCTACACCTTC.

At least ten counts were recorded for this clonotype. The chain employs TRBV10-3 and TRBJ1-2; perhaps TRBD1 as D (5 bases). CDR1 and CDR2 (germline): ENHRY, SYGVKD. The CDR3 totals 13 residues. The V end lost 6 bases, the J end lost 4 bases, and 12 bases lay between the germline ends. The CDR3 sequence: CAISTGTGYGYTF. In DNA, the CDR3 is TGTGCCATCAGCACCGGGACCGGCTATGGCTACACCTTC.

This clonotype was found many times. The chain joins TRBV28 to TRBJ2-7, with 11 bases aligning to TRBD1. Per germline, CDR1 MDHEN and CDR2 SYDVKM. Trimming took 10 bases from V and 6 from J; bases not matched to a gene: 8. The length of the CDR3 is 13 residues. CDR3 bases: TGTGCCATGTTCGGGACAGGGGGAATCGAGCAGTACTTC. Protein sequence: CAMFGTGGIEQYF.

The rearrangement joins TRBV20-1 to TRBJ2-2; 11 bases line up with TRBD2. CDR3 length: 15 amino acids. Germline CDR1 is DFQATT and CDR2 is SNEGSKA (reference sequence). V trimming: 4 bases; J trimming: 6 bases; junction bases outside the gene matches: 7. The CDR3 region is CSATTSGKGSGELFF. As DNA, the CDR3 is TGCAGTGCTACGACTAGCGGGAAAGGTTCCGGGGAGCTGTTTTTT.

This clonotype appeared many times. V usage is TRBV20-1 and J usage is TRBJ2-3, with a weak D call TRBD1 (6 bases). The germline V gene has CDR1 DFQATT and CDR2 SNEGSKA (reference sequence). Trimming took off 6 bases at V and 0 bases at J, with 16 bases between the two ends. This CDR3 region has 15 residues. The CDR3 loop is CSATGQSTSTDTQYF. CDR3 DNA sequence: TGCAGTGCCACAGGACAGTCAACTAGCACAGATACGCAGTATTTT.

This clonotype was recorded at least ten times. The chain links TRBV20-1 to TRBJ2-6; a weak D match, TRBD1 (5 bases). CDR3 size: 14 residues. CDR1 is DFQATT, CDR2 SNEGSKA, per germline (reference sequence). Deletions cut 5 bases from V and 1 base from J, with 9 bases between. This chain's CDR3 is CSAAQASGANVLTF. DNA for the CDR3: TGCAGTGCTGCACAGGCTTCTGGGGCCAACGTCCTGACTTTC.

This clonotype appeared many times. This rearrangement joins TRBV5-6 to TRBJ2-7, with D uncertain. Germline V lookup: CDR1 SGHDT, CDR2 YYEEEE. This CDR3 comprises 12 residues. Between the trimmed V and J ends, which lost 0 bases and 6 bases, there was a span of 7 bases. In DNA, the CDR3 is TGTGCCAGCAGCTTGGACTACTTCGAGCAGTACTTC. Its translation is CASSLDYFEQYF. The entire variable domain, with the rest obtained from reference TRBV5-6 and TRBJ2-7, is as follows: DAGVTQSPTHLIKTRGQQVTLRCSPKSGHDTVSWYQQALGQGPQFIFQYYEEEERQRGNFPDRFSGHQFPNYSSELNVNALLLGDSALYLCASSLDYFEQYFGPGTRLTVT.

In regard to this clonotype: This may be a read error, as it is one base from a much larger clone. CDR3 residues: CASSQDPGNPGNTIYF. CDR3 coding DNA: TGTGCCAGCAGCCAAGACCCCGGAAACCCTGGAAACACCATATATTTT. This chain joins TRBV7-9 and TRBJ1-3, with no clear D. Germline CDR1 SEHNR, CDR2 FQNEAQ (reference sequence). V was trimmed by 5 bases and J by 2 bases, leaving 16 bases between them. This CDR3 contains 16 residues. Supplemented by reference TRBV7-9 and TRBJ1-3, the full variable domain reads DTGVSQNPRHKITKRGQNVTFRCDPISEHNRLYWYRQTLGQGPEFLTYFQNEAQLEKSRLLSDRFSAERPKGSFSTLEIQRTEQGDSAMYLCASSQDPGNPGNTIYFGEGSWLTVV.

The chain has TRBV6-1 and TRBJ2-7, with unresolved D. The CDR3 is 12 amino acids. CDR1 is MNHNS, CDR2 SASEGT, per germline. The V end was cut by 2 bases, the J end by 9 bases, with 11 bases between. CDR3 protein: CASSERRQGQYF. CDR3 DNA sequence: TGTGCCAGCAGTGAACGGAGACAAGGGCAGTACTTC.

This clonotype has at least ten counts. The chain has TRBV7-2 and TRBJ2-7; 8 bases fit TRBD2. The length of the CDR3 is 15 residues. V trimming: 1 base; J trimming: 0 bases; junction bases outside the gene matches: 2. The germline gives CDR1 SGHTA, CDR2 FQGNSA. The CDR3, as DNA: TGTGCCAGCAGCTTAGAGCGGGGGAGCTCCTACGAGCAGTACTTC. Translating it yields CASSLERGSSYEQYF.

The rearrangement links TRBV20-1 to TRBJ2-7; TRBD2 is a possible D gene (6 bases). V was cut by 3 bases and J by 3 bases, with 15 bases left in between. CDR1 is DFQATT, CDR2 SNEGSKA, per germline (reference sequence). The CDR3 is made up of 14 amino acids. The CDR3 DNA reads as TGCAGTGCTAGCGGAACCGGGGGAAACTACGAGCAGTACTTC. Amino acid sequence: CSASGTGGNYEQYF.

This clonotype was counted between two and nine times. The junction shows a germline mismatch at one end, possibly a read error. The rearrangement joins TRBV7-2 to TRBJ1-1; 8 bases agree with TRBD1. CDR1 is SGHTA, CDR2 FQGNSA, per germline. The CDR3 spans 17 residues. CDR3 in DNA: TGCGCCAGCAGCCCCCCTCAGGGGGCAGGTTTCAACACTGAAGCTTTCTTT. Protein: CASSPPQGAGFNTEAFF.

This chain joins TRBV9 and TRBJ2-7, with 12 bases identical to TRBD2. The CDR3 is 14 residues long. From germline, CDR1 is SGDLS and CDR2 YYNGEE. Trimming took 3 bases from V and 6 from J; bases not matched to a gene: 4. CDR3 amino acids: CASSAGLAGPEQYF. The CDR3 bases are TGTGCCAGCAGCGCTGGACTAGCGGGACCCGAGCAGTACTTC.

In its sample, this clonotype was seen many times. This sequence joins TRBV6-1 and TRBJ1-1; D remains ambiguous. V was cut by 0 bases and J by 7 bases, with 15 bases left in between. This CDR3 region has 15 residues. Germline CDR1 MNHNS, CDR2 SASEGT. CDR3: CASSEALSELLEAFF. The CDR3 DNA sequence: TGTGCCAGCAGTGAAGCGCTTTCGGAACTCCTTGAAGCTTTCTTT.